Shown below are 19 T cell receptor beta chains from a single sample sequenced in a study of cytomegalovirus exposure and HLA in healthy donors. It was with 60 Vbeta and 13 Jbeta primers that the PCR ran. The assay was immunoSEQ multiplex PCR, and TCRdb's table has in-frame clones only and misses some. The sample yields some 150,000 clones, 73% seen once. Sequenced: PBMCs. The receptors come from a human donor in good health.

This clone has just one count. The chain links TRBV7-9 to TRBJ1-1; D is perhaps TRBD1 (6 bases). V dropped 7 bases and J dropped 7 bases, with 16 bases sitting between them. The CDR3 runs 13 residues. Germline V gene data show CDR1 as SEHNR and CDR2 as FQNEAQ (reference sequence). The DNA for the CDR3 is TGTGCCAGCAAGATGGAGGCCAGGGGTGAAGCTTTCTTT. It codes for CASKMEARGEAFF.

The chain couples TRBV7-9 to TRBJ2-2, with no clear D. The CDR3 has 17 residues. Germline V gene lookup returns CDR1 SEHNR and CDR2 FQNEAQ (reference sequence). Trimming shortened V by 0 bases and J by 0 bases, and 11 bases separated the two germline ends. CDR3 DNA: TGTGCCAGCAGCTTAGCCGTGGCCGACACGAACACCGGGGAGCTGTTTTTT. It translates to CASSLAVADTNTGELFF.

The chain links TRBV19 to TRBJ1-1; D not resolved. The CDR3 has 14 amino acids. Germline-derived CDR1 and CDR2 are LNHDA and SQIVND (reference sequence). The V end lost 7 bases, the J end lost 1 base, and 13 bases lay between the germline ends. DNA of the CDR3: TGTGCCAGTACTATGGAGGATACGAACACTGAAGCTTTCTTT. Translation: CASTMEDTNTEAFF.

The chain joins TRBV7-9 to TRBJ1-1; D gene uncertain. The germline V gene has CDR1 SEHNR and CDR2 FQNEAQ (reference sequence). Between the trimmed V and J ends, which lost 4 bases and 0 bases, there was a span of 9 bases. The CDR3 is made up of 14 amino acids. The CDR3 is CASSSLQLNTEAFF. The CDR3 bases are TGTGCCAGCAGCTCCTTACAGTTGAACACTGAAGCTTTCTTT. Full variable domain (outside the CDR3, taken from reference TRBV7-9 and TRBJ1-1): DTGVSQNPRHKITKRGQNVTFRCDPISEHNRLYWYRQTLGQGPEFLTYFQNEAQLEKSRLLSDRFSAERPKGSFSTLEIQRTEQGDSAMYLCASSSLQLNTEAFFGQGTRLTVV.

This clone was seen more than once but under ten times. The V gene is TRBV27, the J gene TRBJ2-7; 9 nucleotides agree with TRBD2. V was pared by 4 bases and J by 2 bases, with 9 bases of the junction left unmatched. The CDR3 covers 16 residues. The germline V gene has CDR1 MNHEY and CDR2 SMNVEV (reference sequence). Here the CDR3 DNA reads TGTGCCAGCAGTTCCGACCGACTAGCGGCTACCTACGAGCAGTACTTC. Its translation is CASSSDRLAATYEQYF.

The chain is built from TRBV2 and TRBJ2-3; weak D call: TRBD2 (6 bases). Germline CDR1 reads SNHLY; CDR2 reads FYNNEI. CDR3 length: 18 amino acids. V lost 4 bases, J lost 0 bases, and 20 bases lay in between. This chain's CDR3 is CASSAKTRPATSTDTQYF. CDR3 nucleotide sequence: TGTGCCAGCAGTGCCAAGACTAGACCCGCAACTAGCACAGATACGCAGTATTTT.

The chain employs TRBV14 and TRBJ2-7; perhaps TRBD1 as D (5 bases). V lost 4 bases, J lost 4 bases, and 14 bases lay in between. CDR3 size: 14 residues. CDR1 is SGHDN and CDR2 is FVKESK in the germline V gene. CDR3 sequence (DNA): TGTGCCAGCAGCCTTGGCTCAAACAGGTACGAGCAGTACTTC. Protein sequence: CASSLGSNRYEQYF. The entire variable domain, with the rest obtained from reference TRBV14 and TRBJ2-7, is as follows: EAGVTQFPSHSVIEKGQTVTLRCDPISGHDNLYWYRRVMGKEIKFLLHFVKESKQDESGMPNNRFLAERTGGTYSTLKVQPAELEDSGVYFCASSLGSNRYEQYFGPGTRLTVT.

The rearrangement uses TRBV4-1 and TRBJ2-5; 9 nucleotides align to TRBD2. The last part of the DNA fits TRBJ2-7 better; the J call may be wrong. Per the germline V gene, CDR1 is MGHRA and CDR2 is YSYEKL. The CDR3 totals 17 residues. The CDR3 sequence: CASSLIPPGLAGGEQYF. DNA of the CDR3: TGCGCCAGCAGCCTCATCCCACCGGGACTAGCAGGCGGCGAGCAGTACTTC.

Here the CDR3 DNA reads TGTGCCAGCAGCCGAACGGGACTCCGGGACGTCCTGACTTTC. As protein: CASSRTGLRDVLTF. The chain couples TRBV7-9 to TRBJ2-6, with a tentative D call TRBD2 (6 bases). The CDR3 is 14 residues long. The germline V and J ends were trimmed by 5 bases and 11 bases, with 16 bases remaining between them. Per the germline V gene, CDR1 is SEHNR and CDR2 is FQNEAQ (reference sequence).

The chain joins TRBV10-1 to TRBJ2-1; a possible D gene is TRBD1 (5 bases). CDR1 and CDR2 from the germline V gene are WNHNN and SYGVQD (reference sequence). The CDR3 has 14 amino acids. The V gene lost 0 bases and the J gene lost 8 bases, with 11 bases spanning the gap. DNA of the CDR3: TGCGCCAGCAGTGAGTCTAGCAGGGTTGATGAGCAGTTCTTC. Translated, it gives CASSESSRVDEQFF.

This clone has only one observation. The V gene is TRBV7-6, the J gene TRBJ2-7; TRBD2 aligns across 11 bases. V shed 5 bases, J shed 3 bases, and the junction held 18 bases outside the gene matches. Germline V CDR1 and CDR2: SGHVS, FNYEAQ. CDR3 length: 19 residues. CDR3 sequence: CASSPRGVVAGGTIYEQYF. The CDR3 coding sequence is TGTGCCAGCAGCCCCCGAGGGGTAGTAGCGGGGGGGACAATCTACGAGCAGTACTTC.

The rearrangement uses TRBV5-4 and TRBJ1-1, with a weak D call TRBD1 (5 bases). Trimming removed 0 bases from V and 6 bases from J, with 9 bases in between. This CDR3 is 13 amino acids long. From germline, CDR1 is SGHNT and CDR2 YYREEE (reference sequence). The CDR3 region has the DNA TGTGCCAGCAGCTTGGGGGGCCAGGCTGAAGCTTTCTTT. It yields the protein CASSLGGQAEAFF.

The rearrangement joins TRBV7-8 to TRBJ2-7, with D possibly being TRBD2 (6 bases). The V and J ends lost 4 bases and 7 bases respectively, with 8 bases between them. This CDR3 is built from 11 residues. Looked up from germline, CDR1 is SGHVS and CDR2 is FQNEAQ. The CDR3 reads CASSWAGEQYF. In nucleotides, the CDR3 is TGTGCCAGCAGCTGGGCGGGGGAGCAGTACTTC. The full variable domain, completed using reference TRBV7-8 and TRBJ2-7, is GAGVSQSPRYKVAKRGQDVALRCDPISGHVSLFWYQQALGQGPEFLTYFQNEAQLDKSGLPSDRFFAERPEGSVSTLKIQRTQQEDSAVYLCASSWAGEQYFGPGTRLTVT.

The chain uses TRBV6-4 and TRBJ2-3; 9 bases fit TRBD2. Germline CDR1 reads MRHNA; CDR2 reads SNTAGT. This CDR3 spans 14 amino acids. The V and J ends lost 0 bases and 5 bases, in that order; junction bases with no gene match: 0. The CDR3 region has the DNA TGTGCCAGCAGTGACTCGCGGGGGGGAGATACGCAGTATTTT. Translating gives CASSDSRGGDTQYF.

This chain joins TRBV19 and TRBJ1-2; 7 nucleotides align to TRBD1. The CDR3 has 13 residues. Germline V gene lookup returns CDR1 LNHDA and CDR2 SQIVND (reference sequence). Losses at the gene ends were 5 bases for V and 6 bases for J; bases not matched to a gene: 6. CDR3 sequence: CASSEQGWNGYTF. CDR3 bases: TGTGCCAGTAGTGAACAGGGGTGGAATGGCTACACCTTC. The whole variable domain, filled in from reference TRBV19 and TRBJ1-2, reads DGGITQSPKYLFRKEGQNVTLSCEQNLNHDAMYWYRQDPGQGLRLIYYSQIVNDFQKGDIAEGYSVSREKKESFPLTVTSAQKNPTAFYLCASSEQGWNGYTFGSGTRLTVV.

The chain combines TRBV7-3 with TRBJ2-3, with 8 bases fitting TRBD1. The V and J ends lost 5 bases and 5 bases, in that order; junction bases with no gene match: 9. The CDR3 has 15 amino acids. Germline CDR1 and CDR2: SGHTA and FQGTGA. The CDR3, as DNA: TGTGCCAGCAGCAATACAGGGGGATCGCAAGATACGCAGTATTTT. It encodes CASSNTGGSQDTQYF.

CDR3 residues: CASSSGGKWFYEQYF. CDR3 sequence (DNA): TGTGCCAGCAGCTCGGGGGGCAAGTGGTTCTACGAGCAGTACTTC. The chain joins TRBV27 to TRBJ2-7, with a tentative D call TRBD2 (7 bases). The CDR3 sequence is 15 residues long. Looked up from germline, CDR1 is MNHEY and CDR2 is SMNVEV (reference sequence). V was cut by 6 bases and J by 3 bases, with 18 bases left in between.

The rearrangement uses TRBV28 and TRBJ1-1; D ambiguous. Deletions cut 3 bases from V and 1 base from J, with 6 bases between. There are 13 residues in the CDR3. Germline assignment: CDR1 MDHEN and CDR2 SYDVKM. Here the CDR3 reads CASSFMRNTEAFF. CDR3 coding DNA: TGTGCCAGCAGTTTTATGCGGAACACTGAAGCTTTCTTT. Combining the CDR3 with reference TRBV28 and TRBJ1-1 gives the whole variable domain DVKVTQSSRYLVKRTGEKVFLECVQDMDHENMFWYRQDPGLGLRLIYFSYDVKMKEKGDIPEGYSVSREKKERFSLILESASTNQTSMYLCASSFMRNTEAFFGQGTRLTVV.

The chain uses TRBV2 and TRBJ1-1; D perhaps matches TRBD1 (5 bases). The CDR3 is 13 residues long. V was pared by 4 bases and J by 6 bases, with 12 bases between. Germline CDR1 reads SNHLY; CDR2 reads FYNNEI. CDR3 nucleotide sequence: TGTGCCAGCAGTGGGGAAGGGGCGGCTGAAGCTTTCTTT. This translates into CASSGEGAAEAFF.